The clone carrying this TCR beta chain has just one count. This record belongs to a study of blood T cell repertoires in COVID-19. Study in general: Whether acute or convalescent, the COVID-19 samples came from the United States, Italy and Spain. PBMCs, B-cell-depleted T cells, or T cells were the source of the cDNA or gDNA that made up the material.

Under the authors' procedure: Estimates of nucleated cell counts were drawn from the amplification of reference gene primers. Method: immunoSEQ multiplex PCR; TCRdb's copy keeps in-frame clones and lacks some. The V and J calls and clone size come from that table; D and trimming were worked out from the DNA. The data contain 150,000 to 200,000 clones, around 85% of them singletons. The CDR3 contains 17 residues. Per the germline V gene, CDR1 is SGHRS and CDR2 is YFSETQ. V trimming: 0 bases; J trimming: 4 bases; junction bases outside the gene matches: 9. Sequencing was performed on peripheral blood. The origin of this receptor is a woman older than 75 with acute or convalescent COVID-19. The chain recombines TRBV5-1 with TRBJ2-3, with TRBD2 matching over 9 bases. CDR3 sequence reads: CASSLAIAGGPPDTQYF. CDR3 DNA sequence: TGCGCCAGCAGCTTGGCAATCGCGGGGGGGCCCCCAGATACGCAGTATTTT.